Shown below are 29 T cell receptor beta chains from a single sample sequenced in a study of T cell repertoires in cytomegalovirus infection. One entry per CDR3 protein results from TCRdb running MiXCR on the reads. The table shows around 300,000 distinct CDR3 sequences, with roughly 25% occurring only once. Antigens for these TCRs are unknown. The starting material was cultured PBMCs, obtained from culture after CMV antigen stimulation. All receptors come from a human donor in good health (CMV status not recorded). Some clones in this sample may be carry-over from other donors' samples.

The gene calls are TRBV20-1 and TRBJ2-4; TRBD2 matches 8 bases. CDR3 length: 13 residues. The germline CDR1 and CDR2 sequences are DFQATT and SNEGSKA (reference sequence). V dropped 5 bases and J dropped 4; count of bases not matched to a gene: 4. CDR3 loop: CSALGTSKNIQYF. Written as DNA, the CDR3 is TGCAGTGCTCTCGGGACTAGTAAAAACATTCAGTACTTC.

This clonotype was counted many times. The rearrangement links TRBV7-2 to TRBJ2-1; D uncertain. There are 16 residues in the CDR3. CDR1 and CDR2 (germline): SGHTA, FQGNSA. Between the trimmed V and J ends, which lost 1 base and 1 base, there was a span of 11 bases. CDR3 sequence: CASSLDLDRSYNEQFF. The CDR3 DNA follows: TGTGCCAGCAGCTTAGATTTGGACCGGTCCTACAATGAGCAGTTCTTC. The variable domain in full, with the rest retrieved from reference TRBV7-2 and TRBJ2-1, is GAGVSQSPSNKVTEKGKDVELRCDPISGHTALYWYRQSLGQGLEFLIYFQGNSAPDKSGLPSDRFSAERTGGSVSTLTIQRTQQEDSAVYLCASSLDLDRSYNEQFFGPGTRLTVL.

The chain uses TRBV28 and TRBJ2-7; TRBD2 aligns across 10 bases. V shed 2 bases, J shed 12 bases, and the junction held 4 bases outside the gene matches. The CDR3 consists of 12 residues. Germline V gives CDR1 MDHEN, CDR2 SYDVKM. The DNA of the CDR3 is TGTGCCAGCAGTTTAAGGACTAGCGGAGGGTACTTC. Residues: CASSLRTSGGYF.

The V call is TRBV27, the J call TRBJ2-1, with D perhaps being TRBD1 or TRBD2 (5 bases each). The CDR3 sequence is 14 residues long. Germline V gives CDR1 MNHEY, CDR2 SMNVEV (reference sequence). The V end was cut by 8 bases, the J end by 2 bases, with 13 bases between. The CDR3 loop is CASASGTPYNEQFF. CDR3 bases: TGTGCCAGCGCGTCAGGGACCCCCTACAATGAGCAGTTCTTC.

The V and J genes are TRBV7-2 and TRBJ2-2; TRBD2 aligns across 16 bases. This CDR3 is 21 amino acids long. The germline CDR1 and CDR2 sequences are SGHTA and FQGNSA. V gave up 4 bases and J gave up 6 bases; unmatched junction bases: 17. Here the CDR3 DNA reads TGTGCCAGCAGCTCTGGGCCTACCGGGACTAGCGGGAGGGCCAGTTCCGGGGAGCTGTTTTTT. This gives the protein CASSSGPTGTSGRASSGELFF.

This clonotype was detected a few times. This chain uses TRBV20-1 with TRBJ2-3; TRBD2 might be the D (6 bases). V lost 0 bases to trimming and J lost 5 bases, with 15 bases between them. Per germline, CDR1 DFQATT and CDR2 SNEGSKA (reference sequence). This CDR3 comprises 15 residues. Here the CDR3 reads CSARDLGVAVDTQYF. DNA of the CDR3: TGCAGTGCTAGAGATCTCGGGGTAGCGGTAGATACGCAGTATTTT.

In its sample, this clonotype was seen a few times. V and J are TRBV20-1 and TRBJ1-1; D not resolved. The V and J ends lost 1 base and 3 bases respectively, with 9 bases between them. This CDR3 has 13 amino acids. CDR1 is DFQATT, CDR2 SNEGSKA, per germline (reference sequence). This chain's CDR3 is CSARVVGYTEAFF. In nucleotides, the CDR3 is TGCAGTGCTAGAGTGGTAGGGTACACTGAAGCTTTCTTT.

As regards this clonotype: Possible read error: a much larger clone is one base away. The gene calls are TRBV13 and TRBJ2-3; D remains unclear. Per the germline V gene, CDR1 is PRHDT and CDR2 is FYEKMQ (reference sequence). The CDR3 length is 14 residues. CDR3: CVSSLDGPAKAQYF. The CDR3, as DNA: TGTGTCAGCAGCTTAGACGGGCCAGCAAAGGCGCAGTATTTT.

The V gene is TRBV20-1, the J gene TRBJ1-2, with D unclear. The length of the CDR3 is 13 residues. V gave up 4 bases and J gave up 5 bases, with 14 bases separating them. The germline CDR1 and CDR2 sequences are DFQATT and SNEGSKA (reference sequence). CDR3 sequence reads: CSANTDRGYGYTF. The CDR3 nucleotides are TGCAGTGCTAACACGGACCGTGGATATGGCTACACCTTC.

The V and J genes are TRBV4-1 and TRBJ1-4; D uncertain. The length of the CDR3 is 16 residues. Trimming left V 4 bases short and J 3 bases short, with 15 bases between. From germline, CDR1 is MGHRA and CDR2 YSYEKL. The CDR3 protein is CASSLQTRTSNEKLFF. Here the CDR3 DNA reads TGCGCCAGCAGCCTCCAAACAAGGACTTCTAATGAAAAACTGTTTTTT.

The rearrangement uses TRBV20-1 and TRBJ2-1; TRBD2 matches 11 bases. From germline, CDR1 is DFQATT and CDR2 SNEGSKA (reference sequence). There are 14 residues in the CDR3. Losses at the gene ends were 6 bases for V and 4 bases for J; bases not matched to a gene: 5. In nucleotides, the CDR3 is TGCAGTGCCTGGGGACTAGCGGATTACAATGAGCAGTTCTTC. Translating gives CSAWGLADYNEQFF.

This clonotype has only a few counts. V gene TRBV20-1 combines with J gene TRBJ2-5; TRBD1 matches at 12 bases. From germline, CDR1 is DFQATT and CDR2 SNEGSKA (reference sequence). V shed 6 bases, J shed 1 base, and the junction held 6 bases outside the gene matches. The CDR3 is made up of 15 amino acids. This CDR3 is CSASGDRGLQETQYF. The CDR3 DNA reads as TGCAGTGCAAGCGGGGACAGGGGGCTCCAAGAGACCCAGTACTTC.

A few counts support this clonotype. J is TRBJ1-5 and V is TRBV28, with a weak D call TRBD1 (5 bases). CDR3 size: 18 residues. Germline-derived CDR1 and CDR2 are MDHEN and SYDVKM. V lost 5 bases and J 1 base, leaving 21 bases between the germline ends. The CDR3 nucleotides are TGTGCCAGCAGTGCCCGCGTGCAGGGTATGCGGAGCAATCAGCCCCAGCATTTT. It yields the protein CASSARVQGMRSNQPQHF.

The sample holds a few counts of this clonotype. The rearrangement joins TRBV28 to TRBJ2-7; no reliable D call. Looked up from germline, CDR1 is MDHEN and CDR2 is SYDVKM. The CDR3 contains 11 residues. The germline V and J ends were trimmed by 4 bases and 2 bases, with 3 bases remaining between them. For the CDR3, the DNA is TGTGCCAGCAGTTCTGCCTACGAGCAGTACGTC. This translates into CASSSAYEQYV.

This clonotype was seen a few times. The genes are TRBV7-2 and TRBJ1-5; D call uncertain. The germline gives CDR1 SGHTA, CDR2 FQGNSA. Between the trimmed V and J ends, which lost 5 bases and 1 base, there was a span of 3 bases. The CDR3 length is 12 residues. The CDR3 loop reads CASSRSNQPQHF. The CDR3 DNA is TGTGCCAGCAGCCGAAGCAATCAGCCCCAGCATTTT.

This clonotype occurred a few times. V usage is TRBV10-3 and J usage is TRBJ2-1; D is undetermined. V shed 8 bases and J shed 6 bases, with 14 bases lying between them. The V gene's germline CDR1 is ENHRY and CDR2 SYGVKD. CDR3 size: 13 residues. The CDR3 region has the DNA TGTGCCATCTCCCCACAACTAAGCAATGAGCAGTTCTTC. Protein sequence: CAISPQLSNEQFF.

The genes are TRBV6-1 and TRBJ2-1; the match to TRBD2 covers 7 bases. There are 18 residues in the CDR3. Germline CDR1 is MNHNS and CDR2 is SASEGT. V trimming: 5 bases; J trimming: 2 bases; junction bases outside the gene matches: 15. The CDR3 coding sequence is TGTGCCAGCAGTTACACCGTCGGAACTAGCGTCCCCTACAATGAGCAGTTCTTC. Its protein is CASSYTVGTSVPYNEQFF.

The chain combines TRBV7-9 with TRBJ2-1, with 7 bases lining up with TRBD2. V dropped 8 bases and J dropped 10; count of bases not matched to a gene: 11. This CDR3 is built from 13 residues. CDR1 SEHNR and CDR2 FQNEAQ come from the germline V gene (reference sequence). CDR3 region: CASSPPGGAEQFF. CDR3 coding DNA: TGTGCCAGCTCCCCTCCGGGGGGAGCCGAGCAGTTCTTC.

The CDR3 is CASSPGTASVYF. The CDR3 coding sequence is TGTGCCAGCAGCCCCGGGACAGCTTCGGTATACTTC. This chain joins TRBV12-3 or TRBV12-4 and TRBJ2-7; 7 positions match TRBD1. CDR3 length: 12 residues. V lost 6 bases to trimming and J lost 13 bases; unmatched junction nucleotides: 12.

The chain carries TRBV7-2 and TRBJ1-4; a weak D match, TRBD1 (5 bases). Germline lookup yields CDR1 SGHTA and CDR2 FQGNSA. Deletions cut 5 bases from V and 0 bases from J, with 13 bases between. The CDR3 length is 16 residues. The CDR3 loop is CASSPAGGATNEKLFF. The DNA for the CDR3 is TGTGCCAGCAGCCCCGCCGGGGGGGCAACTAATGAAAAACTGTTTTTT.

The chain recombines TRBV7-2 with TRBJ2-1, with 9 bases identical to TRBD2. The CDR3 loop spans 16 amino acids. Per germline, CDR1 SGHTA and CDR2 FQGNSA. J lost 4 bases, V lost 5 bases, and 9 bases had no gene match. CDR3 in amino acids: CASSRHPTSGYNEQFF. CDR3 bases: TGTGCCAGCAGCCGCCATCCGACTAGCGGATACAATGAGCAGTTCTTC. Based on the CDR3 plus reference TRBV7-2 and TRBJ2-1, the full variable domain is GAGVSQSPSNKVTEKGKDVELRCDPISGHTALYWYRQSLGQGLEFLIYFQGNSAPDKSGLPSDRFSAERTGGSVSTLTIQRTQQEDSAVYLCASSRHPTSGYNEQFFGPGTRLTVL.

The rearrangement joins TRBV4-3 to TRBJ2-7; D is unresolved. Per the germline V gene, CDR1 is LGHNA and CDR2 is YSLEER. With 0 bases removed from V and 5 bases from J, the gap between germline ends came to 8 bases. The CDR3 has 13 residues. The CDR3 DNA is TGCGCCAGCAGCCAAGACCTTTTGAACGAGCAGTACTTC. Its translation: CASSQDLLNEQYF.

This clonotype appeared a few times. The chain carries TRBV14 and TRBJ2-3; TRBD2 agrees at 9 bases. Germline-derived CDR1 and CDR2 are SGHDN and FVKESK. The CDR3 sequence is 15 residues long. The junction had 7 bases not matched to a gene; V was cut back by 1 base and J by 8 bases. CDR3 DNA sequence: TGTGCCAGCAGCCAAGTAGCGGGAGTCCGGGGTACGCAGTATTTT. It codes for CASSQVAGVRGTQYF.

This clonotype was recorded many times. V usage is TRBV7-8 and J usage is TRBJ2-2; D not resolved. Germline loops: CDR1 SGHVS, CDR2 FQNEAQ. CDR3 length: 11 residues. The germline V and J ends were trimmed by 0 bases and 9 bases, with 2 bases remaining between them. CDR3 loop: CASSLARELFF. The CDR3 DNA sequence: TGTGCCAGCAGCTTAGCCCGGGAGCTGTTTTTT.

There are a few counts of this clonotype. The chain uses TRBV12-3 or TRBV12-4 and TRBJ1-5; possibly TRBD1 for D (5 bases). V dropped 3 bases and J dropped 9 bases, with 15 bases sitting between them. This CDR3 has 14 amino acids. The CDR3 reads CASSLDGGAAPQHF. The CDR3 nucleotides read TGTGCCAGCAGTTTGGACGGGGGAGCGGCGCCCCAGCATTTT.

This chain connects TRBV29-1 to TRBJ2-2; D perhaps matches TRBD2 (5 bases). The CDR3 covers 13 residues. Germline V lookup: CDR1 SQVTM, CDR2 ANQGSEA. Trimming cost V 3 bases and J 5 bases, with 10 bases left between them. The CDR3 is CSVDGSYTGELFF. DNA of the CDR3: TGCAGCGTTGATGGGAGTTATACCGGGGAGCTGTTTTTT.

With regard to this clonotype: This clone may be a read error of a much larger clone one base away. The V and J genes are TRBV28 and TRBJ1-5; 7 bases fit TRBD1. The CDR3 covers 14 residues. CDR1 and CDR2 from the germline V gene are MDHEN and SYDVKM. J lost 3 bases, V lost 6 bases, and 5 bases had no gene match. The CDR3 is CASRTGQPNQPQHF. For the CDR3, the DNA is TGTGCCAGCAGGACGGGACAGCCCAATCAGCCCCAGCATTTT.

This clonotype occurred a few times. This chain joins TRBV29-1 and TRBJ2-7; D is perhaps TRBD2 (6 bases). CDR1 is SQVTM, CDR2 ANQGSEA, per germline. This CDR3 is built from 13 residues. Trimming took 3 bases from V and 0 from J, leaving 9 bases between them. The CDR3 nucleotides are TGCAGCGTTGATAAGGACTACTCCTACGAGCAGTACGTC. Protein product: CSVDKDYSYEQYV.

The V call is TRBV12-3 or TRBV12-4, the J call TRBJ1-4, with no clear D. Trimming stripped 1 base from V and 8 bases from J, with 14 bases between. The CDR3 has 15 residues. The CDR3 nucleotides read TGTGCCAGCAGTTTAGGGGGAAGGGAAGGGGAAAAACTGTTTTTT. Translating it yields CASSLGGREGEKLFF.